This TCR beta chain was documented in a study of cytomegalovirus exposure and HLA in healthy donors (dated by TCRdb to about 2017). About the study as a whole: In an earlier analysis of 587 of the donors, 250 to 300 Gb of sequence data and approximately 120 million unique TCR beta sequences from some 170 million T cells were reported. Roughly 300 gigabases of sequencing data and roughly 80 million unique TCR sequences made up an early release that covered over 550 HLA-typed donors. Of the approximately 400 genotyped donors, 80% to 90% were placed in the genetic ancestry cluster associated with self-reported Caucasian donors. The study aimed to test whether cataloging public T cell receptors could reveal signatures of past pathogen exposure. Using immunosequencing, the study profiled T cell repertoires from 640 or so subjects and related those repertoires to cytomegalovirus serostatus. A separate validation cohort of roughly 130 different subjects was used in addition to the 666-subject first cohort. The study combined high-throughput TCR immunosequencing, statistical association of individual TCRs with disease status, and machine learning to predict cytomegalovirus infection status. A later analysis re-analyzed previously published TCR beta repertoires from roughly 630 donors and added high-resolution HLA genotyping to study TCR occurrence patterns. In the later analysis, no new phenotypic data were used to find candidate immune exposures; instead, reliance was placed on TCR beta sequences and their occurrence across donors. In an earlier analysis of 587 of the donors, high-throughput TCR beta sequencing was used to judge whether each TCR beta V gene segment behaved as functional or pseudogenic. Alongside the repertoire data, information on donor age, sex, ethnicity and CMV serostatus was compiled. A later genetic analysis took genome-wide SNP genotypes for about three fifths of the 666 donors and used that subset as a discovery cohort. All discovery cohort repertoires had been generated on a single sequencing platform. HLA typing covered class I and class II loci at four-digit resolution. The number of typed donors differed by locus: about 629-640 for A, B, C, DRB1 and DQB1; some 500 for DQA1; some 610 for DPA1; and roughly 470 for DPB1. Four to six DR-DQ haplotypes were handled as single units for association and clustering, since linkage in the cohort was strong. Across approximately 420 genotyped donors of the cohort, an average of about 240,000 unique TCR beta nucleotide sequences per donor were sequenced, and approximately 19% of those sequences were non-productive.

Study-wide conclusions, independent of this receptor: The classifier was reported to diagnose cytomegalovirus status with high specificity and sensitivity in both the original cohort and the validation cohort. A later genetic analysis reported fewer N-insertions in productive TCRs among donors in an Asian-associated ancestry cluster than the roughly 700-donor mean. In this cohort, only TCR beta chains were sequenced, and detectable features were limited by the absence of alpha or paired-chain data. Strong co-occurrence of HLA alleles, especially DR and DQ, made assigning TCR associations to individual alleles difficult. About 15 rarely observed V segments, including chromosome 9 orphons, were excluded from the earlier analysis of some 590 of the donors because counts were too low. A later analysis reported that several top co-occurrence clusters appeared linked to parvovirus B19, influenza, CMV and Epstein-Barr virus. According to a later analysis, TCR association rates differed among HLA loci, with DRB1 alleles showing the most associated TCRs and HLA-C alleles showing the fewest. A further reported finding was that TCR beta sequences accurately predicted the HLA-A and HLA-B alleles for most subjects in the first cohort. Because HLA typing was unavailable for some donors at each locus, only the typed subset was used in association tests. Most TCR sequences were seen in very few donors, while some public TCRs were found in many individuals. It was suggested by the authors that the approach could potentially be generalized to other disease states and immunological phenotypes. At a false discovery rate of 0.05, a later analysis linked roughly 17,000 TCR beta sequences to specific HLA alleles. A later analysis found that most CMV-associated TCR beta chains appeared HLA-restricted, with HLA associations seemingly driven largely by CMV exposure. In vitro tests confirmed that a few of the cytomegalovirus-associated TCR beta chains recognize cytomegalovirus antigens. For the cohort, immune exposure information was limited to CMV serostatus. The study gave a list of 150 to 200 TCR beta chains associated with cytomegalovirus. A later genetic analysis associated a missense DCLRE1C variant with V-gene and J-gene trimming of TCR beta chains, and an independent cohort replicated the association. The sequencing pipeline was judged likely to have produced a cluster of highly shared sequence variants as a technical artifact. The 87-base-pair reads could not distinguish some IMGT-functional V segments, including TRBV6-2 and TRBV6-3, so those segments were excluded. In a later analysis, HLA-associated TCR beta chains were found to be more clonally expanded and to have lower generation probabilities than equally common non-associated chains. Linkage disequilibrium might explain the correlated functional status among segregating V segments, but an unknown experimental factor could not be ruled out. In an earlier analysis of 500 to 650 of the donors, most TCR beta V segments appeared in productive rearrangements about 87% or about 30% of the time, broadly matching IMGT annotations. Sequencing depth was assumed to be roughly uniform across donors in the presence/absence analyses, though that assumption may not hold.

The cohort consisted of 670 or so healthy bone marrow donors. Cohort members were all nominally healthy when sampled, although unrecorded immune exposures were likely present. The donor tested CMV seronegative and was one of the 352 seronegative cohort members. Every donor gave a peripheral blood sample, and the peripheral blood mononuclear cells from that sample were used for TCR beta sequencing. The Qiagen DNeasy Blood Extraction Kit was used to extract genomic DNA from the blood cell samples. V is clipped by 4 bases and J by 6 bases, and the sequence between their germline boundaries is 8 bases long. The CDR3 goes from the cysteine to the phenylalanine over 12 residues. The entry retains the CDR3 DNA only, 36 bases that are in frame from base 1. Sequences SGHRS (CDR1) and YFSETQ (CDR2) are obtained from the germline V gene. Library preparation used the immunoSEQ multiplex PCR assay. The multiplex PCR relied on a mix of 60 forward primers for TCR Vbeta segments and 13 reverse primers for TCR Jbeta segments. A multiplex PCR assay on genomic DNA amplified the CDR3 region of rearranged TCR beta genes. The amplified TCR beta libraries were sequenced on the Illumina HiSeq System as 87-base-pair reads. In the source study's methods: A later analysis tallied 75 million to 85 million unique TCR beta chains across the 666 repertoires, and around 10 million of those chains were shared by two or more donors. Raw reads were error-corrected and collapsed into unique sequences with a nearest-neighbor algorithm that merged closely related sequences to remove PCR and sequencing errors. To assign V, D and J gene segments, CDR3 sequences were aligned to IMGT reference sequences. Each retained sequence needed at least a six-nucleotide match to both a V gene segment and a J gene segment. A rearrangement was called productive if the CDR3 had no stop codons and remained in frame with V and J, and every other rearrangement was called non-productive. Following IMGT convention, CDR3 was defined as the stretch from the second conserved V-encoded cysteine to the conserved J-encoded phenylalanine. The earlier analysis of about 590 of the donors excluded sequences that lacked an unambiguous match to a single V gene segment. In an earlier analysis of several hundred of the donors, a V segment was called functional when productive rearrangements were above 56.7%, and segregating when the standard deviation between donors exceeded 5%. A statistical classification framework was built for diagnosing cytomegalovirus status from the catalog of TCR beta chain sequences. In a later analysis, TCR nucleotide sequences were compared against IMGT/GENE-DB human TR gene sequences so that V and J genes could be assigned. The TCRdist pipeline was used in a later analysis to assign CDR3 sequences and most-parsimonious VDJ recombination scenarios. In a later analysis, each TCR beta chain was defined by its CDR3 amino acid sequence together with its V-gene family, and reads lacking a unique V-gene family were excluded. To address suspected cross-contamination and a sequencing artifact, a later analysis removed roughly 580 highly shared, low-generation-probability nucleotide sequences. A later analysis calculated a clonal expansion index for each public chain from normalized within-repertoire ranks of inferred template counts. In a later analysis, generation probabilities were computed using a VDJ recombination model fitted to out-of-frame rearrangements, and the results were checked against IGoR. A later analysis scored TCR-TCR, TCR-HLA and TCR-CMV co-occurrence with hypergeometric tests, applying a repertoire-size bias correction to TCR pairs. A later analysis estimated false discovery rates by permuting HLA or CMV assignments 20 times. A later analysis grouped co-occurring TCRs with DBSCAN, adding TCRdist sequence similarity when clustering within HLA-allele-positive subsets. Repertoires with fewer than 30,000 or more than 120,000 public chains were left out of co-occurrence clustering, as were five repertoires with anomalous nucleotide sharing. Sourced from immuneACCESS, this table was stored by TCRdb with only in-frame sequences that have V and J called. A share of the clones is absent; for the studies checked, an unresolved V gene accounts for under half, and the remainder has no known explanation. That table is the source of V, J and clone size, and D and trimming were worked out from the DNA. Within this sample are around 67,000 clones, with less than 80% of them counted one time only. 3% to 3.5% of the sample is held by the ten biggest clonotypes.

Concerning this clone: This receptor's antigen is unknown. There are no base qualities to consult, and no much larger clone falls within one base.

This sequence was found in a woman aged 50 to 60 in good health and CMV-seronegative. What was sequenced was PBMCs. The chain couples TRBV5-1 to TRBJ2-1; a confident D gene designation cannot be given. The DNA is TGCGCCAGCAGCCATCTACCCAATGAGCAGTTCTTC. This yields the protein CASSHLPNEQFF. The reference TRBV5-1 and TRBJ2-1 proteins fill in what lies around the CDR3, so the full variable domain reads KAGVTQTPRYLIKTRGQQVTLSCSPISGHRSVSWYQQTPGQGLQFLFEYFSETQRNKGNFPGRFSGRQFSNSRSEMNVSTLELGDSALYLCASSHLPNEQFFGPGTRLTVL.